This TCR beta chain was observed in a study of response to subunit inactivated influenza vaccine. Trimming took off 5 bases at V and 7 bases at J, with 20 bases between the two ends. Looked up from germline, CDR1 is MDHEN and CDR2 is SYDVKM. This CDR3 contains 16 residues. Only a few counts were recorded for this clonotype. The antigen is unknown. MiXCR, applied by TCRdb to the RT-PCR reads, yields one record per CDR3 protein. In the table there are about 520,000 distinct CDR3 sequences, approximately 7.3% of which are singletons. The study's findings and limits: The study's authors posited that every seasonal influenza vaccination enlists few new T cells.

The chain couples TRBV28 to TRBJ1-4; D gene unclear. Sample: PBMCs from blood, taken roughly 24 months after vaccination. The sequence was collected from a man between 50 and 69 years old who received an inactivated influenza vaccine. The CDR3 sequence is CASSPLRGEESEKLFF. CDR3 nucleotides: TGTGCCAGCAGTCCCCTCCGCGGGGAGGAGAGTGAAAAACTGTTTTTT.